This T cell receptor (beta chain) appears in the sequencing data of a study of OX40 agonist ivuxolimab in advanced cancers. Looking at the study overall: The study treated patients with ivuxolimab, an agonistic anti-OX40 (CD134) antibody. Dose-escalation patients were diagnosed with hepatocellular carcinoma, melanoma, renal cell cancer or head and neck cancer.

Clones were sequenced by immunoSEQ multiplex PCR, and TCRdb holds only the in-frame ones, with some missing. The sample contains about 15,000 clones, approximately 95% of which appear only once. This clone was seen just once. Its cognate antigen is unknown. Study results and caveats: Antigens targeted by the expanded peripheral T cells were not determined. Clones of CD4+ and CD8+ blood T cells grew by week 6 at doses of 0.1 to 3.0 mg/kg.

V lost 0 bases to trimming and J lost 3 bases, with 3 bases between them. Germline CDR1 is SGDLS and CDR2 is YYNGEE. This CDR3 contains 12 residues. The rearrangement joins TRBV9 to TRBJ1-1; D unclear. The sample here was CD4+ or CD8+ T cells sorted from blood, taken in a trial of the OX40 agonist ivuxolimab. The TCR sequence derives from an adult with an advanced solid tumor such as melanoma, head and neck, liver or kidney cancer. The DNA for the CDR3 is TGTGCCAGCAGCGTAGGCGACACTGAAGCTTTCTTT. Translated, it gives CASSVGDTEAFF.